Listed below are T cell receptor beta chains from one sample, sequenced in a study of blood T cell repertoires in COVID-19. The data were produced by immunoSEQ multiplex PCR, yet TCRdb's version contains in-frame clones alone and is incomplete. The table lists some 330,000 clones, roughly 90% of them singletons. The sequenced sample consisted of PBMCs or T cells enriched from blood (not recorded which). The receptors shown here come from a woman in her 30s who had recovered from COVID-19. The CDR3 runs from the conserved cysteine through the conserved F or W. D genes are given only for firm matches. Not all rows give a size; the values are once, few, many and, for expanded clones, a class.

clone_size	v_call	cdr3_length	d_call	j_call	cdr3_nt	cdr3_aa
.	TRBV7-3	14	TRBD1	TRBJ1-2	TGTGCCAGCAGCTTTGGACAGGGGGCATATGGCTACACCTTC	CASSFGQGAYGYTF
.	TRBV4-2	16	.	TRBJ2-2	TGTGCCAGCAGCCAAGATGAGCGGACGAACACCGGGGAGCTGTTTTTT	CASSQDERTNTGELFF
.	TRBV7-2	15	.	TRBJ1-1	TGTGCCAGCAGCTTCGCTGACAGGTTAAGGGCTGAAGCTTTCTTT	CASSFADRLRAEAFF
.	TRBV27	16	TRBD2	TRBJ2-1	TGTGCCAGCAGCAGACTAGCGCTCGCCCTCTACAATGAGCAGTTCTTC	CASSRLALALYNEQFF
.	TRBV28	14	TRBD1	TRBJ2-7	TGTGCCAGCAGTTTAGGGGGACAGGGAAGGGAAGAGTACTTC	CASSLGGQGREEYF
.	TRBV19	14	TRBD1	TRBJ2-3	TGTGCCAGTCGACAGGGACGAAGCACAGATACGCAGTATTTT	CASRQGRSTDTQYF
.	TRBV11-2	18	.	TRBJ1-5	TGTGCCAGCAGCCAGAGGTATGTATTAGGAGGGACGTGGCGACCCCAGCATTTT	CASSQRYVLGGTWRPQHF
.	TRBV18	14	.	TRBJ1-4	TGTGCCAGCTCACCAGGACAGAATAATGAAAAACTGTTTTTT	CASSPGQNNEKLFF
.	TRBV10-3	14	TRBD1	TRBJ1-2	TGTGCCATCAGTGAGAGTCAGGGGGCTGATGGCTACACCTTC	CAISESQGADGYTF
.	TRBV7-9	19	TRBD2	TRBJ2-3	TGTGCCAGCAGCTTAGTCCCGGGGACTAGCGGGAGTAGCACAGATACGCAGTATTTT	CASSLVPGTSGSSTDTQYF
.	TRBV14	15	TRBD2	TRBJ2-5	TGTGCCAGCAGCCGCAGGACTAGCGGACAAGAGACCCAGTACTTC	CASSRRTSGQETQYF
.	TRBV7-8	14	.	TRBJ2-7	TGTGCCAGCAGCCCCGAGGGAGTTGGGTACGAGCAGTACTTC	CASSPEGVGYEQYF
.	TRBV4-2	15	TRBD1	TRBJ2-7	TGTGCCAGCAGCCAAGAGAGGGACAGGGCCTACGAGCAGTACTTC	CASSQERDRAYEQYF
.	TRBV7-8	16	.	TRBJ2-3	TGTGCCAGCAGCTTAGGTAGCGGCCACAGCACAGATACGCAGTATTTT	CASSLGSGHSTDTQYF
few	TRBV3-1/TRBV3-2	14	TRBD2	TRBJ2-7	TGTGCCAGCAGCCGAGGACTCGGCGGGGGCGAGCAGTACTTC	CASSRGLGGGEQYF
.	TRBV28	13	.	TRBJ2-7	TGTGCCAGCAGTTTATCCGGGTTGTACGAGCAGTACTTC	CASSLSGLYEQYF
.	TRBV27	13	.	TRBJ2-7	TGTGCGACGGGTAGCGGACAATCCTACGAGCAGTACTTC	CATGSGQSYEQYF
.	TRBV9	15	TRBD1	TRBJ1-3	TGTGCCAGCAGCCCTCAGGGGGCGAAGGAAAACACCATATATTTT	CASSPQGAKENTIYF
.	TRBV7-8	19	.	TRBJ2-1	TGTGCCAGCAGCTTGAGTGCTCTTCGGCGGAGGAGCTCCTACAATGAGCAGTTCTTC	CASSLSALRRRSSYNEQFF
.	TRBV7-9	14	TRBD2	TRBJ2-5	TGTGCCAGCAGCTTTGCTGGGGAGGGTAAGACCCAGTACTTC	CASSFAGEGKTQYF
once	TRBV4-2	16	.	TRBJ1-4	TGTGCCAGCAGGGACCAAAGGGCAGGGGTGAATGAAAAACTGTTTTTT	CASRDQRAGVNEKLFF
.	TRBV28	14	TRBD1	TRBJ2-7	TGTGCCAGCAAAACGGGACAGGGGGAACCCGAGCAGTACTTC	CASKTGQGEPEQYF
.	TRBV14	17	TRBD1	TRBJ2-7	TGTGCCAGCAGCAAAGGGGGCGACAGGGGAATCTCCTACGAGCAGTACTTC	CASSKGGDRGISYEQYF
.	TRBV3-1/TRBV3-2	15	TRBD1	TRBJ1-1	TGTGCCAGCAGCCACCTCGACAGGGGTGACACTGAAGCTTTCTTT	CASSHLDRGDTEAFF
.	TRBV5-1	14	.	TRBJ2-5	TGCGCCAGCAGCTTGGGGCGGCAAATAGAGACCCAGTACTTC	CASSLGRQIETQYF
.	TRBV21-1	14	.	TRBJ2-2	TGTGCCAGCGGTAGCGGGAGCGACCACGGGGAGCTGTTTTTT	CASGSGSDHGELFF
.	TRBV4-3	16	.	TRBJ2-7	TGCGCCAGCAGCCAAGATTTACGGGGGGCAATTGACGAGCAGTACTTC	CASSQDLRGAIDEQYF
.	TRBV5-1	17	TRBD2	TRBJ2-2	TGCGCCAGCAGCTTGTTAATAAGCGGGAGTTCGGCCGGGGAGCTGTTTTTT	CASSLLISGSSAGELFF
.	TRBV11-2	14	.	TRBJ1-1	TGTGCCAGCAGCTCCAGGGGTCCGGGCACTGAAGCTTTCTTT	CASSSRGPGTEAFF